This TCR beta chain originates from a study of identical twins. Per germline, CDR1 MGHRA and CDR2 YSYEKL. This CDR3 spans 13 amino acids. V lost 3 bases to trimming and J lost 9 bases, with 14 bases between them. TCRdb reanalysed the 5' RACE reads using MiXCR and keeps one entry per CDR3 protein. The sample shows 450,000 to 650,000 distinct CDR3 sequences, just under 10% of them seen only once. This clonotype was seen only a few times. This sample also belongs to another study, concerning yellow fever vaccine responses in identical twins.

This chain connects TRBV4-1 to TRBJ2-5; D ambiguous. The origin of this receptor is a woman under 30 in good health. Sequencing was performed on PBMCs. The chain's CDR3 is CASSQDKFLAQYF. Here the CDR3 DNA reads TGCGCCAGCAGCCAGGATAAATTCTTGGCCCAGTACTTC.